Listed here are 30 T cell receptor beta chains from one sample, sequenced in a study of OX40 agonist ivuxolimab in advanced cancers. Using immunoSEQ multiplex PCR, the repertoire was profiled, and TCRdb retains in-frame clones only, with some absent. Among some 77,000 clones, approximately 92% were seen once, and the ten largest hold approximately 0.32%. The sequences come from CD4+ or CD8+ T cells sorted from blood, collected in a trial of the OX40 agonist ivuxolimab. Receptor source: an adult with an advanced solid tumor such as melanoma, head and neck, liver or kidney cancer.

The V gene is TRBV19, the J gene TRBJ1-1; D is ambiguous. CDR3 length: 14 amino acids. The germline V gene has CDR1 LNHDA and CDR2 SQIVND (reference sequence). The V end was cut by 6 bases, the J end by 0 bases, with 11 bases between. CDR3 DNA: TGTGCCAGTAGGGTGGAGGGTTTGAACACTGAAGCTTTCTTT. Translating it yields CASRVEGLNTEAFF.

This rearrangement joins TRBV6-1 to TRBJ2-5; 10 nucleotides match TRBD2. The junction had 8 bases not matched to a gene; V was cut back by 2 bases and J by 5 bases. The CDR3 runs 16 residues. CDR1 and CDR2 from the germline V gene are MNHNS and SASEGT. The CDR3 bases are TGTGCCAGCAGTGAACTAGCGGGGGTATTCAGGGAGACCCAGTACTTC. Translated, it gives CASSELAGVFRETQYF.

This chain joins TRBV7-2 and TRBJ2-3, with a tentative D call TRBD1 (5 bases). Germline-derived CDR1 and CDR2 are SGHTA and FQGNSA. The CDR3 spans 15 residues. Trimming shortened V by 5 bases and J by 2 bases, and 14 bases separated the two germline ends. CDR3 region: CASSTPKGDTDTQYF. CDR3 DNA sequence: TGTGCCAGCAGCACCCCGAAAGGGGACACAGATACGCAGTATTTT.

This chain joins TRBV19 and TRBJ1-1; possible D gene TRBD1, 5 bases. The CDR3 runs to 13 residues. The V and J ends lost 8 bases and 1 base respectively, with 11 bases between them. CDR1 is LNHDA, CDR2 SQIVND, per germline (reference sequence). The CDR3 reads CASLRDWNTEAFF. CDR3 coding DNA: TGTGCCAGTCTCAGGGACTGGAACACTGAAGCTTTCTTT.

This rearrangement joins TRBV5-1 to TRBJ2-2; D gene unclear. This CDR3 is built from 16 residues. Germline-derived CDR1 and CDR2 are SGHRS and YFSETQ. Deletions cut 0 bases from V and 6 bases from J, with 15 bases between. The DNA of the CDR3 is TGCGCCAGCAGCTTGGCGCAGGTAGCAAACGCCGGGGAGCTGTTTTTT. It translates to CASSLAQVANAGELFF.

The chain has TRBV4-3 and TRBJ1-2; D possibly corresponds to TRBD1 (6 bases). Germline V gene lookup returns CDR1 LGHNA and CDR2 YSLEER. The CDR3 is made up of 17 amino acids. The V and J ends lost 0 bases and 4 bases respectively, with 18 bases between them. CDR3 bases: TGCGCCAGCAGCCAAGAAATAGTAGGACAGTCCGCCTATGGCTACACCTTC. The encoded protein is CASSQEIVGQSAYGYTF.

The gene calls are TRBV7-9 and TRBJ2-2; D is perhaps TRBD1 (6 bases). Between the trimmed V and J ends, which lost 4 bases and 4 bases, there was a span of 13 bases. Germline V gene sequence: CDR1 SEHNR, CDR2 FQNEAQ (reference sequence). The CDR3 extends over 15 amino acids. DNA of the CDR3: TGTGCCAGCAGCTCCGGACAGAGTTTCACCGGGGAGCTGTTTTTT. Translated, it gives CASSSGQSFTGELFF.

This clone is a singleton in its sample. The CDR3 loop is CTSSPEEKTSHEQFF. The CDR3 coding sequence is TGCACCAGCAGCCCGGAAGAAAAGACTAGTCATGAGCAGTTCTTC. The rearrangement links TRBV1 to TRBJ2-1; the D call in the table, TRBD2, was not verified against the DNA. TRBV1 is designated a pseudogene. The length of the CDR3 is 15 residues.

The gene calls are TRBV19 and TRBJ1-5, with D tentatively TRBD1 (6 bases). Deletions cut 6 bases from V and 2 bases from J, with 17 bases between. The germline V gene has CDR1 LNHDA and CDR2 SQIVND (reference sequence). The CDR3 covers 16 residues. The CDR3 nucleotides read TGTGCCAGTAGCCCAGTTGGGGGGCGAGGCAATCAGCCCCAGCATTTT. This encodes CASSPVGGRGNQPQHF.

The chain recombines TRBV28 with TRBJ2-7, with D perhaps TRBD1 or TRBD2 (5 bases each). Germline assignment: CDR1 MDHEN and CDR2 SYDVKM. The CDR3 extends over 13 amino acids. Trimming left V 7 bases short and J 2 bases short, with 12 bases between. DNA for the CDR3: TGTGCCAGCACCGGGACCAGCCCCTACGAGCAGTACTTC. This sequence encodes CASTGTSPYEQYF.

The chain employs TRBV7-9 and TRBJ2-1; D gene ambiguous. The germline CDR1 and CDR2 sequences are SEHNR and FQNEAQ (reference sequence). V lost 1 base, J lost 7 bases, and 11 bases lay in between. The CDR3 spans 14 residues. CDR3 amino acids: CASSLESSVNEQFF. The CDR3 DNA reads TGTGCCAGCAGCTTAGAGTCCAGCGTTAATGAGCAGTTCTTC.

The chain joins TRBV6-6 to TRBJ2-1; 8 positions agree with TRBD2. CDR1 MNHNY and CDR2 SVGAGI come from the germline V gene (reference sequence). The ends lost 8 bases at V and 5 bases at J; junction bases unmatched: 5. The CDR3 has 13 amino acids. CDR3 bases: TGTGCCAGCTGCGGGGGGCTAAACAATGAGCAGTTCTTC. The encoded protein is CASCGGLNNEQFF.

The chain recombines TRBV18 with TRBJ2-7, with a possible D match to TRBD2 (6 bases). Germline V CDR1 and CDR2: KGHSH, LQKENI. CDR3 length equals 15 residues. V was trimmed by 0 bases and J by 7 bases, leaving 16 bases between them. The CDR3: CASSPPQGGAGEQYF. The CDR3 nucleotides are TGTGCCAGCTCACCACCCCAAGGAGGCGCGGGAGAGCAGTACTTC.

The V and J genes are TRBV18 and TRBJ1-3; 9 bases are shared with TRBD1. J lost 2 bases, V lost 3 bases, and 5 bases had no gene match. The CDR3 runs to 16 residues. The germline V gene has CDR1 KGHSH and CDR2 LQKENI. Here the CDR3 DNA reads TGTGCCAGCTCACCCGAACAGGGGGCGGCTGGAAACACCATATATTTT. As protein: CASSPEQGAAGNTIYF.

The chain combines TRBV19 with TRBJ2-7; the D is unclear. The CDR3 has 14 amino acids. Germline loops: CDR1 LNHDA, CDR2 SQIVND (reference sequence). V was shortened by 3 bases and J by 0 bases, with 9 bases between the two germline ends. CDR3 nucleotide sequence: TGTGCCAGTAGTATCTCAGGAGACTCCTACGAGCAGTACTTC. Its translation: CASSISGDSYEQYF.

This chain connects TRBV28 to TRBJ2-3, with 7 bases identical to TRBD2. Germline CDR1 MDHEN, CDR2 SYDVKM. CDR3 length equals 16 residues. Trimming removed 1 base from V and 0 bases from J; junction bases left unmatched: 4. CDR3 nucleotides: TGTGCCAGCAGTTTATTGGCGGGAGCAAGCACAGATACGCAGTATTTT. Translated: CASSLLAGASTDTQYF. The full variable domain, with the rest looked up from reference TRBV28 and TRBJ2-3, is DVKVTQSSRYLVKRTGEKVFLECVQDMDHENMFWYRQDPGLGLRLIYFSYDVKMKEKGDIPEGYSVSREKKERFSLILESASTNQTSMYLCASSLLAGASTDTQYFGPGTRLTVL.

The chain couples TRBV19 to TRBJ2-2; the D gene could be TRBD1 or TRBD2 (5 bases each). The CDR3 has 14 residues. V lost 4 bases, J lost 5 bases, and 11 bases lay in between. Germline CDR1 and CDR2: LNHDA and SQIVND (reference sequence). This CDR3 is CASSTGAGTGELFF. For the CDR3, the DNA is TGTGCCAGTAGTACCGGGGCAGGGACCGGGGAGCTGTTTTTT.

The chain joins TRBV28 to TRBJ2-7; 8 bases align to TRBD1. Trimming cost V 5 bases and J 4 bases; bases outside gene matches: 7. From germline, CDR1 is MDHEN and CDR2 SYDVKM. The CDR3 has 14 amino acids. CDR3 DNA: TGTGCCAGCAGTGCAGCAGGGGGCTCTTACGAGCAGTACTTC. Residues: CASSAAGGSYEQYF.

The gene calls are TRBV5-4 and TRBJ2-1; 14 bases agree with TRBD2. The CDR3 consists of 15 residues. The trim removed 7 bases at V and 7 bases at J, leaving 7 bases unmatched. Germline CDR1 SGHNT, CDR2 YYREEE (reference sequence). The CDR3 DNA reads as TGTGCCAGCCGAGGGACTAGCGGGAGATCTAATGAGCAGTTCTTC. Its translation: CASRGTSGRSNEQFF. The full variable domain, its missing parts supplied by reference TRBV5-4 and TRBJ2-1, is ETGVTQSPTHLIKTRGQQVTLRCSSQSGHNTVSWYQQALGQGPQFIFQYYREEENGRGNFPPRFSGLQFPNYSSELNVNALELDDSALYLCASRGTSGRSNEQFFGPGTRLTVL.

This clone was recorded a few times. The CDR3 DNA reads as TGTGCCAGCAGCCTATGGCGGGCGAACACCGGGGAGCTGTTTTTT. It encodes CASSLWRANTGELFF. The chain recombines TRBV14 with TRBJ2-2; TRBD2 is a possible D gene (5 bases). CDR3 length: 15 residues. The germline V and J ends were trimmed by 4 bases and 0 bases, with 9 bases remaining between them. Germline-derived CDR1 and CDR2 are SGHDN and FVKESK.

The chain links TRBV5-1 to TRBJ1-1; D gene uncertain. This CDR3 has 13 residues. V shed 0 bases and J shed 4 bases, with 7 bases lying between them. Germline CDR1 and CDR2: SGHRS and YFSETQ. The CDR3 DNA follows: TGCGCCAGCAGCTTGGTGGCTGCCACTGAAGCTTTCTTT. The encoded protein is CASSLVAATEAFF.

V and J are TRBV6-1 and TRBJ2-5, with TRBD1 matching 8 bases. From germline, CDR1 is MNHNS and CDR2 SASEGT. J lost 5 bases, V lost 5 bases, and 7 bases had no gene match. CDR3 length equals 14 residues. The CDR3 sequence: CASSTDRAGETQYF. Here the CDR3 DNA reads TGTGCCAGCAGTACGGACAGGGCGGGGGAGACCCAGTACTTC.

This clone has only one observation. The rearrangement uses TRBV28 and TRBJ2-7; 12 bases fit TRBD1. Germline-derived CDR1 and CDR2 are MDHEN and SYDVKM. CDR3 size: 17 residues. V lost 8 bases, J lost 4 bases, and 15 bases stayed unmatched. CDR3 sequence: CASLPGTGGIQIYEQYF. Written as DNA, the CDR3 is TGTGCCAGCTTGCCCGGGACAGGGGGCATCCAAATTTACGAGCAGTACTTC.

The chain has TRBV5-8 and TRBJ2-5, with 12 nucleotides matching TRBD2. The CDR3 length is 16 residues. The trim removed 0 bases at V and 2 bases at J, leaving 2 bases unmatched. CDR1 SGHTS and CDR2 YDEGEE come from the germline V gene. CDR3 sequence: CASSLVTSGGQETQYF. DNA for the CDR3: TGTGCCAGCAGCTTGGTTACTAGCGGGGGGCAAGAGACCCAGTACTTC.

This clone was observed once. The chain links TRBV18 to TRBJ2-2; D is undetermined. The CDR3 covers 15 residues. Germline-derived CDR1 and CDR2 are KGHSH and LQKENI. V lost 3 bases and J 7 bases, leaving 15 bases between the germline ends. CDR3 in DNA: TGTGCCAGCTCACCCCCTTCTCAGCAAGGCGGGGAGCTGTTTTTT. Encoded protein: CASSPPSQQGGELFF.

J is TRBJ2-6 and V is TRBV5-5; D gene unclear. Per the germline V gene, CDR1 is SGHKS and CDR2 is YYEKEE (reference sequence). The CDR3 runs to 15 residues. The V end lost 4 bases, the J end lost 3 bases, and 11 bases lay between the germline ends. The CDR3 DNA reads TGTGCCAGCAGCCTAACGACTGATGGGGCCAACGTCCTGACTTTC. Translated, it gives CASSLTTDGANVLTF.

The rearrangement links TRBV28 to TRBJ1-2, with no clear D. The CDR3 is 12 amino acids. Germline CDR1 MDHEN, CDR2 SYDVKM. Trimming removed 6 bases from V and 8 bases from J, with 13 bases in between. CDR3 amino acids: CASRSEIQGYTF. The CDR3 DNA reads as TGTGCCAGCAGGTCAGAAATACAAGGCTACACCTTC.

J is TRBJ2-7 and V is TRBV4-3; no clear D gene. The length of the CDR3 is 16 residues. CDR1 and CDR2 (germline): LGHNA, YSLEER. V was pared by 0 bases and J by 2 bases, with 14 bases between. CDR3: CASSQERTQVPYEQYF. CDR3 DNA: TGCGCCAGCAGCCAAGAAAGGACGCAAGTACCCTACGAGCAGTACTTC.

The J gene is TRBJ1-5, the V gene TRBV6-5; D may be TRBD1 (5 bases). CDR1 and CDR2 (germline): MNHEY, SVGAGI. Trimming removed 5 bases at V and 4 bases at J, with 15 bases between. The CDR3 covers 15 residues. The CDR3 loop is CASSRDPRANQPQHF. The CDR3 bases are TGTGCCAGCAGTAGGGACCCGAGGGCTAATCAGCCCCAGCATTTT.

The rearrangement links TRBV5-1 to TRBJ2-7; D is possibly TRBD2 (6 bases). The germline V gene has CDR1 SGHRS and CDR2 YFSETQ. Trimming stripped 4 bases from V and 7 bases from J, with 18 bases between. CDR3 length: 14 amino acids. CDR3 coding DNA: TGCGCCAGCAGCAACGGGGACTCCCTAGGGGAGCAGTACTTC. This sequence encodes CASSNGDSLGEQYF.